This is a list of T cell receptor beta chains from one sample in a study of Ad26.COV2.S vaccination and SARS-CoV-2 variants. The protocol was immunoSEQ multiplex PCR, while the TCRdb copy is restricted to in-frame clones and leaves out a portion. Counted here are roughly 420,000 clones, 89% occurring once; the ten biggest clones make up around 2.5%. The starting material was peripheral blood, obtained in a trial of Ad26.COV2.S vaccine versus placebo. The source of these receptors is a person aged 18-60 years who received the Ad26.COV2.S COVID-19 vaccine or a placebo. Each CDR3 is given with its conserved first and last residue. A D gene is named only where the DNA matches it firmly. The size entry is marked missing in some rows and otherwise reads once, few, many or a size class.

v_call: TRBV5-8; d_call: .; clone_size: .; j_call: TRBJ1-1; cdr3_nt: TGTGCCAGCAGCTTGAGGTTCGGGAAGGGGAACACTGAAGCTTTCTTT; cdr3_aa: CASSLRFGKGNTEAFF
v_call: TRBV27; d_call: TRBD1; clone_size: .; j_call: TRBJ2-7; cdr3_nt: TGTGCCAGCAGTTTACTGGACAGGGCCTACGAGCAGTACTTC; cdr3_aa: CASSLLDRAYEQYF
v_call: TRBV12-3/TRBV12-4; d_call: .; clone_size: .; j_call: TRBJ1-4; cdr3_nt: TGTGCCAGCCGCAGGGGACTTAGTGAAAAACTGTTTTTT; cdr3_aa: CASRRGLSEKLFF
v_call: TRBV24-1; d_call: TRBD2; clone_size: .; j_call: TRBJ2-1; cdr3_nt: TGTGCCACCAGTGATCCTACTAGCGGGAGGGGTGAGCAGTTCTTC; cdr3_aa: CATSDPTSGRGEQFF
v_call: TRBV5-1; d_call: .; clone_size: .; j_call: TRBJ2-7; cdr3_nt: TGCGCCAGCAGCCGCGGGCCAGGTCAGGACGAGCAGTACTTC; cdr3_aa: CASSRGPGQDEQYF
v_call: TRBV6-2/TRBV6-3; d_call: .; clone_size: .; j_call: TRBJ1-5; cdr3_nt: TGTGCCAGCAGTTACTCGAAGGGTCGGGGCAATCAGCCCCAGCATTTT; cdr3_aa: CASSYSKGRGNQPQHF
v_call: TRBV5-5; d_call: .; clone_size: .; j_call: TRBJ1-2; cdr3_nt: TGTGCCAGCAGCCCTGGGGACCTTAACTATGGCTACACCTTC; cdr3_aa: CASSPGDLNYGYTF
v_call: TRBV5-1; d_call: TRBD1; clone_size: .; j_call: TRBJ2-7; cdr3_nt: TGCGCCAGCAGCTTGGATACGGGACAGGGATACGAGCAGTACTTC; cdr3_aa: CASSLDTGQGYEQYF
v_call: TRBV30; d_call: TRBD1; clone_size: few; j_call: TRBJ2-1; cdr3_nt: TGTGCCTGGACCCCCGACAGGGGCGGTTACAATGAGCAGTTCTTC; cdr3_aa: CAWTPDRGGYNEQFF
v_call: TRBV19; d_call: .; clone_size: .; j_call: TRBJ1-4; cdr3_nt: TGTGCCAGTAGTATAGAAACCGGGGACCAAAAACTGTTTTTT; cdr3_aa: CASSIETGDQKLFF
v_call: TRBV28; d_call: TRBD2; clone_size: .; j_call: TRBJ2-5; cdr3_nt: TGTGCCAGCAAACCAGCGGGGGGGCCCGGGGAGACCCAGTACTTC; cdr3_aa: CASKPAGGPGETQYF
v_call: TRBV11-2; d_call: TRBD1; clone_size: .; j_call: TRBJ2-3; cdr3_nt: TGTGCCAGCAGCTTAGGGACAGGGGGGAGCACAGATACGCAGTATTTT; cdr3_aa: CASSLGTGGSTDTQYF
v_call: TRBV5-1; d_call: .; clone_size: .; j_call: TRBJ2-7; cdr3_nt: TGCGCCAGCAGCCCCGGTCTGGACAGTTACTCCTACGAGCAGTACTTC; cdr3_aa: CASSPGLDSYSYEQYF
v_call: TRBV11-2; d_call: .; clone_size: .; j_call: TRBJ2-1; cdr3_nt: TGTGCCAGCAGCTTGGACAGATACAATGAGCAGTTCTTC; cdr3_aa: CASSLDRYNEQFF
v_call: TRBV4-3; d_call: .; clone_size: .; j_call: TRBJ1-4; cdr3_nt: TGCGCCAGCAGCTACTTAGCGGGGGCGGCTAATGAAAAACTGTTTTTT; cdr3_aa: CASSYLAGAANEKLFF
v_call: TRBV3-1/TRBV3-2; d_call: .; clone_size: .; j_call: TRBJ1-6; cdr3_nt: TGTGCCAGCAGCCAATTCAGTCCGGGTTCACCCCTCCACTTT; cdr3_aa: CASSQFSPGSPLHF
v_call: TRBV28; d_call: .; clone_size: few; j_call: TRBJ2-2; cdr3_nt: TGTGCCAGCAGTTTCTCTAGTCGCACCGGGGAGCTGTTTTTT; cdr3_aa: CASSFSSRTGELFF
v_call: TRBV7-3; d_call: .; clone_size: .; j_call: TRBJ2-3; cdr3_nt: TGTGCCAGCGGAATTTCCTGGGTAGATACGCAGTATTTT; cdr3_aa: CASGISWVDTQYF
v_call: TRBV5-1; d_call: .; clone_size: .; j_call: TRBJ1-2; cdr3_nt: TGCGCCAGCAGCTTAACAGGGCACTATTACTATGGCTACACCTTC; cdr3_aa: CASSLTGHYYYGYTF
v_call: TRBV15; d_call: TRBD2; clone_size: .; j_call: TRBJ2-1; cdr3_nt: TGTGCCACCAGCAGGGCGGGACTAGCGGGAGAGGATGAGCAGTTCTTC; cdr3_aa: CATSRAGLAGEDEQFF
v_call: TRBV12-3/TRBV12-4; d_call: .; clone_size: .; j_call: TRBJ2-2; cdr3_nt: TGTGCCAGCAGCCCCAGGGGGGCCGGGGAGCTGTTTTTT; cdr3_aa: CASSPRGAGELFF
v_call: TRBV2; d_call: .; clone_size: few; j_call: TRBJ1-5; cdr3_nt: TGTGCCAGCACCCCAAGATTCAATCAGCCCCAGCATTTT; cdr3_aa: CASTPRFNQPQHF
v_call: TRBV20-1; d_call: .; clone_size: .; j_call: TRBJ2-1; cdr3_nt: TGCAGTGCTAGTCGAGTAGGCTCCTACAATGAGCAGTTCTTC; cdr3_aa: CSASRVGSYNEQFF
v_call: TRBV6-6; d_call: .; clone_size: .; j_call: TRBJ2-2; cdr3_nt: TGTGTCAGCAGTTACCCCCAGGGTAGCGACACCGGGGAGCTGTTTTTT; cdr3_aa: CVSSYPQGSDTGELFF
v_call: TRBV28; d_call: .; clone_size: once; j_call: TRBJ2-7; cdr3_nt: TGTGCCAGCAGTTTGCGGACAAGCTCCTACGAGCAGTACTTC; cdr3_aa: CASSLRTSSYEQYF